What follows are 24 T cell receptor beta chains derived from one specimen sequenced in a study of T cells in women clearing cervical HPV infection. Sequencing used immunoSEQ multiplex PCR; TCRdb keeps in-frame clones, though not all of them. The ten top clones account for 1.5% to 2%, within a sample of about 33,000 clones. Sequences were obtained from blood buffy coat. The source is a woman aged 18 to 75 with a cervical HPV16 infection that either progressed to CIN3+ or cleared (not recorded which).

For this clone: The observed sequence ends 3 residues before the CDR3 terminus, with the missing tail filled in from the germline J gene. The V gene is TRBV7-9, the J gene TRBJ1-2; D ambiguous. Germline CDR1 reads SEHNR; CDR2 reads FQNEAQ (reference sequence). The CDR3 is 15 residues long. The CDR3 is CASSLALSSYNDYTF. CDR3 DNA (partial): TGTGCCAGCAGCTTAGCGCTTAGCTCCTACAATGAC.

Regarding this clone: With the read ending 3 residues before the CDR3 end, the germline J gene is used to fill in that end. This rearrangement joins TRBV10-3 to TRBJ1-5; the D is unclear. The germline CDR1 and CDR2 sequences are ENHRY and SYGVKD. The CDR3 is 13 amino acids. Trimming pared 0 bases from V and 6 bases from J, leaving 6 bases between. The sequenced part of the CDR3 DNA is TGTGCCATCAGTGAGTCAGAGGGTCAGCCC. Protein: CAISESEGQP. The full CDR3 sequence reads CAISESEGQPQHF.

Comment on this clone: The read halts 3 residues ahead of the CDR3 end, with the missing end drawn from the germline J gene. The genes are TRBV2 and TRBJ2-7, with 10 bases aligning to TRBD1. Trimming cost V 4 bases and J 3 bases; bases outside gene matches: 9. CDR3 length equals 16 residues. Per the germline V gene, CDR1 is SNHLY and CDR2 is FYNNEI. CDR3 sequence reads: CASSAKPGDRGYEQYF. The covered CDR3 bases are TGTGCCAGCAGTGCTAAACCCGGGGACAGGGGCTACGAG.

Of note for this clone: With the read ending 3 residues before the CDR3 end, the germline J gene is used to fill in that end. The chain has TRBV5-1 and TRBJ2-7, with 7 bases fitting TRBD2. CDR1 SGHRS and CDR2 YFSETQ come from the germline V gene. The CDR3 runs 14 residues. Germline trimming cut 4 bases from V and 3 bases from J; bases unmatched to any gene: 7. The CDR3 is CASSPEVAGYEQYF. The CDR3 bases that were read are TGCGCCAGCAGCCCGGAGGTAGCGGGCTACGAG.

With respect to this clone: The CDR3 end falls 3 residues outside the read, so it is completed with the germline J gene. Other DNA sequences of this sample code for an identical CDR3. The chain carries TRBV19 and TRBJ2-3; 16 positions match TRBD2. Germline V CDR1 and CDR2: LNHDA, SQIVND (reference sequence). The CDR3 totals 16 residues. CDR3 bases read: TGTGCCAGTAGCACGGGACTAGCGGGGGGGCCAGTCCCG. Amino acids: CASSTGLAGGPVP. The entire CDR3 reads CASSTGLAGGPVPQYF.

Worth noting for this clone: The CDR3 goes on 3 residues after the read ends, and that part is filled in from the germline J gene. The J gene is TRBJ1-2, the V gene TRBV6-1; no definite D call. CDR3 length equals 14 residues. Germline V lookup: CDR1 MNHNS, CDR2 SASEGT. Incomplete CDR3 DNA: TGTGCCAGCAGTGAAGCTTGGCTGGGCAACGAC. Its translation is CASSEAWLGND. The entire CDR3 sequence reads CASSEAWLGNDYTF.

Details on this clone: The DNA ends 3 residues before the CDR3 does, and the rest of the CDR3 is filled in from the germline J gene. The V gene is TRBV20-1, the J gene TRBJ2-3, with TRBD1 matching 9 bases. Germline V gene lookup returns CDR1 DFQATT and CDR2 SNEGSKA (reference sequence). J gave up 3 bases and V 0 bases, and 7 bases lay outside the gene matches. This CDR3 is 16 amino acids long. Partial CDR3 DNA: TGCAGTGCTAGAGACCCGGGACAGGGAAGGACAGATACG. It encodes CSARDPGQGRTDT. The entire CDR3 is CSARDPGQGRTDTQYF.

Comment on this clone: The read gets to within 3 residues of the CDR3 end, and the germline J gene fills in the rest. This rearrangement joins TRBV6-1 to TRBJ1-4, with 7 positions matching TRBD1. Germline V gene data show CDR1 as MNHNS and CDR2 as SASEGT. The CDR3 contains 16 residues. The junction had 11 bases not matched to a gene; V was cut back by 2 bases and J by 8 bases. CDR3 sequence: CASSESPTGSQEKLFF. CDR3 bases read: TGTGCCAGCAGTGAAAGCCCGACAGGGTCTCAAGAAAAA.

Points on this clone: Read sequence stops 3 residues before the CDR3 end, and the germline J gene provides the missing end. The chain recombines TRBV7-3 with TRBJ2-7; 9 nucleotides line up with TRBD1. V gave up 5 bases and J gave up 5 bases; unmatched junction bases: 4. This CDR3 has 13 residues. In germline, CDR1 is SGHTA, CDR2 FQGTGA. The CDR3: CASSKDRGHEQYF. The CDR3 DNA, read in part, is TGTGCCAGCAGCAAGGACAGGGGCCACGAG.

Turning to this clone: The read ends 3 residues shy of where the CDR3 ends; the end is completed using the germline J gene. The rearrangement joins TRBV20-1 to TRBJ1-6, with 8 bases aligning to TRBD1. CDR1 is DFQATT, CDR2 SNEGSKA, per germline (reference sequence). The CDR3 length is 14 residues. V gave up 0 bases and J gave up 7 bases; unmatched junction bases: 2. The CDR3 sequence: CSAREDRENSPLHF. Incomplete CDR3 DNA: TGCAGTGCTAGAGAGGACAGGGAAAATTCACCC.

Turning to this clone: Read sequence stops 3 residues before the CDR3 end, and the germline J gene provides the missing end. The chain combines TRBV13 with TRBJ2-7, with 8 bases aligning to TRBD1. Germline loops: CDR1 PRHDT, CDR2 FYEKMQ (reference sequence). V lost 4 bases and J lost 4; bases outside the gene matches: 3. There are 13 residues in the CDR3. The CDR3 bases that were read are TGTGCCAGCAGCTCCAGACAGGGGTACGAG. This encodes CASSSRQGYE. The entire CDR3 protein is CASSSRQGYEQYF.

In the case of this clone: The read terminates 3 residues ahead of where the CDR3 ends, so the germline J gene completes it. This rearrangement joins TRBV2 to TRBJ2-1; 15 bases map to TRBD2. The CDR3 spans 15 residues. With 4 bases clipped from V and 8 bases from J, the junction kept 3 bases outside the gene matches. Germline CDR1 SNHLY, CDR2 FYNNEI. The CDR3 spells CASSGTSGGADEQFF. Partial CDR3 DNA: TGTGCCAGCAGTGGGACTAGCGGGGGGGCAGATGAG.

With regard to this clone: Read data end 3 residues before the CDR3 end; the end is taken from the germline J gene. The chain links TRBV28 to TRBJ2-1; 8 nucleotides align to TRBD2. Losses at the gene ends were 2 bases for V and 9 bases for J; bases not matched to a gene: 9. The CDR3 contains 15 residues. The germline V gene has CDR1 MDHEN and CDR2 SYDVKM. Incomplete CDR3 DNA: TGTGCCAGCAGTTTAGAGGGACTAGGATTGGGTGAG. It is translated as CASSLEGLGLGE. The entire CDR3 is CASSLEGLGLGEQFF. Drawing the rest from reference TRBV28 and TRBJ2-1, the complete variable domain is DVKVTQSSRYLVKRTGEKVFLECVQDMDHENMFWYRQDPGLGLRLIYFSYDVKMKEKGDIPEGYSVSREKKERFSLILESASTNQTSMYLCASSLEGLGLGEQFFGPGTRLTVL.

Note on this clone: The CDR3 is cut off 3 residues early in the read; its end comes from the germline J gene. The chain joins TRBV20-1 to TRBJ2-3; 9 bases map to TRBD1. The CDR3 has 16 residues. CDR1 is DFQATT and CDR2 is SNEGSKA in the germline V gene (reference sequence). With 1 base clipped from V and 6 bases from J, the junction kept 11 bases outside the gene matches. This chain's CDR3 is CSARGTGDKTLDTQYF. The CDR3 bases that were read are TGCAGTGCTAGAGGGACAGGGGATAAGACTTTGGATACG.

With respect to this clone: The read terminates 3 residues before the CDR3 end, so the remaining end is supplied by the germline J gene. This chain connects TRBV7-6 to TRBJ1-5, with 10 bases aligning to TRBD1. Germline V CDR1 and CDR2: SGHVS, FNYEAQ. This CDR3 spans 14 amino acids. The trim removed 5 bases at V and 6 bases at J, leaving 4 bases unmatched. The part of the CDR3 DNA that was read is TGTGCCAGCAGCCGAGGACAGGGGGGTCAGCCC. This gives the protein CASSRGQGGQP. In full, the CDR3 is CASSRGQGGQPQHF.

Regarding this clone: The CDR3 is cut off 3 residues early in the read; its end comes from the germline J gene. This chain links TRBV29-1 with TRBJ1-6; 7 bases agree with TRBD1. V shed 5 bases and J 8 bases; nucleotides not matched to a gene: 6. CDR1 is SQVTM, CDR2 ANQGSEA, per germline. This CDR3 has 13 residues. The sequenced CDR3 bases are TGCAGCGTTCGGACAGGCCCCGATTCACCC. It translates to CSVRTGPDSP. The complete CDR3 reads CSVRTGPDSPLHF.

A note on this clone: Read data end 3 residues before the CDR3 end; the end is taken from the germline J gene. The V call is TRBV7-6, the J call TRBJ2-5; D unclear. V was shortened by 2 bases and J by 4 bases, with 8 bases between the two germline ends. Germline V CDR1 and CDR2: SGHVS, FNYEAQ. This CDR3 comprises 13 residues. The CDR3 DNA, read in part, is TGTGCCAGCAGCTTATACTCGGTAGAGACC. Protein sequence: CASSLYSVET. The complete CDR3 sequence is CASSLYSVETQYF.

As to this clone: The read terminates 3 residues ahead of where the CDR3 ends, so the germline J gene completes it. The chain is built from TRBV19 and TRBJ2-4; possible D gene TRBD1, 6 bases. The CDR3 spans 12 residues. Germline lookup yields CDR1 LNHDA and CDR2 SQIVND (reference sequence). The CDR3 loop reads CASGRGNYGQYF. The CDR3 DNA, read in part, is TGTGCCAGTGGAAGGGGGAACTATGGT.

Points on this clone: The sequenced fragment ends 3 residues before the CDR3 boundary, so the rest is inferred from the germline J gene. This rearrangement joins TRBV19 to TRBJ2-7, with a tentative D call TRBD2 (5 bases). Trimming took 11 bases from V and 6 from J, leaving 17 bases between them. The CDR3 is made up of 12 amino acids. CDR1 and CDR2 from the germline V gene are LNHDA and SQIVND (reference sequence). CDR3 sequence: CASDNGRGEQYF. CDR3 DNA, as far as it was read: TGTGCCTCCGACAATGGACGGGGCGAG.

With regard to this clone: The read terminates 3 residues ahead of where the CDR3 ends, so the germline J gene completes it. The chain recombines TRBV6-1 with TRBJ1-1; D remains ambiguous. This CDR3 is built from 13 residues. The V and J ends lost 1 base and 3 bases respectively, with 6 bases between them. CDR1 is MNHNS and CDR2 is SASEGT in the germline V gene. CDR3 DNA (partial): TGTGCCAGCAGTGAAGTACAGTACACTGAA. Translated: CASSEVQYTE. The entire CDR3 protein reads CASSEVQYTEAFF.

In the case of this clone: The observed sequence ends 3 residues before the CDR3 terminus, with the missing tail filled in from the germline J gene. The rearrangement links TRBV19 to TRBJ1-2; D remains unclear. Germline loops: CDR1 LNHDA, CDR2 SQIVND (reference sequence). This CDR3 spans 13 amino acids. CDR3 protein: CASSPTEGSGYTF. Incomplete CDR3 DNA: TGTGCCAGTAGTCCAACGGAGGGTTCGGGC. The full variable domain, its missing parts supplied by reference TRBV19 and TRBJ1-2, is DGGITQSPKYLFRKEGQNVTLSCEQNLNHDAMYWYRQDPGQGLRLIYYSQIVNDFQKGDIAEGYSVSREKKESFPLTVTSAQKNPTAFYLCASSPTEGSGYTFGSGTRLTVV.

As regards this clone: The read stops 3 residues short of the end of the CDR3; the missing end is completed from the germline J gene. The J gene is TRBJ1-5, the V gene TRBV30; 7 positions match TRBD1. V was pared by 4 bases and J by 3 bases, with 6 bases of the junction left unmatched. Germline assignment: CDR1 GTSNPN and CDR2 SVGIG (reference sequence). The CDR3 runs 14 residues. Here the CDR3 reads CAWTLTGVNQPQHF. CDR3 bases read: TGTGCCTGGACCCTTACAGGGGTCAATCAGCCC.

Note on this clone: The read finishes 3 residues shy of the CDR3 end, and the germline J gene is used to complete it. The gene calls are TRBV12-3 or TRBV12-4 and TRBJ2-1, with 10 positions matching TRBD2. This CDR3 contains 15 residues. Losses at the gene ends were 8 bases for V and 6 bases for J; bases not matched to a gene: 10. The part of the CDR3 DNA that was read is TGTGCCAGCGGTCCTACGGGACTAGCGCCCAATGAG. It codes for CASGPTGLAPNE. The full-length CDR3 reads as CASGPTGLAPNEQFF.

Note on this clone: The read halts 3 residues ahead of the CDR3 end, with the missing end drawn from the germline J gene. The genes are TRBV2 and TRBJ2-2, with 10 nucleotides matching TRBD2. Germline CDR1 is SNHLY and CDR2 is FYNNEI. Trimming took 6 bases from V and 1 from J; bases not matched to a gene: 5. The CDR3 is made up of 16 amino acids. The CDR3 sequence is CASRPTSGVNTGELFF. The sequenced CDR3 bases are TGTGCCAGCAGGCCTACTAGCGGGGTGAACACCGGGGAG.